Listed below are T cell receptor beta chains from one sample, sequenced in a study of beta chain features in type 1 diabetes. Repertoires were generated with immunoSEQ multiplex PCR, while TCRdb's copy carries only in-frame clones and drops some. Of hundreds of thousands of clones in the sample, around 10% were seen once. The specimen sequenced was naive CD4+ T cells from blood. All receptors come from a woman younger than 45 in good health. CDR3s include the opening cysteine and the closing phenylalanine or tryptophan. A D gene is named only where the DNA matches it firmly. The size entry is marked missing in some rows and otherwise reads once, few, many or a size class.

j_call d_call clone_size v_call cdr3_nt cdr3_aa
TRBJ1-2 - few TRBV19 TGTGCCAGTAGTACCAGGGATTCGGTCTATGGCTACACCTTC CASSTRDSVYGYTF
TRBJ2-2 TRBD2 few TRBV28 TGTGCCAGCAGGCTTGGGCTAGCGGGAGGGTACGTGGAGCTGTTTTTT CASRLGLAGGYVELFF
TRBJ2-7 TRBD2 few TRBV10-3 TGTGCCATCTCAGGGACTAGCTACGAGCAGTACTTC CAISGTSYEQYF
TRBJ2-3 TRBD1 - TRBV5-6 TGTGCCAGCAGCTCCTGGGACAGGGTTCAAACAGATACGCAGTATTTT CASSSWDRVQTDTQYF
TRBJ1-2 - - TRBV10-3 TGTGCCACCGGGAGGGATTTGGGAGGCTACACCTTC CATGRDLGGYTF
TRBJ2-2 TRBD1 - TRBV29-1 TGCAGCGTTGATGTGACAGGGGGAGCCACCGGGGAGCTGTTTTTT CSVDVTGGATGELFF
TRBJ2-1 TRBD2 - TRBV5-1 TGCGCCAGCAGCTTGCAACTAGCGGACTACAATGAGCAGTTCTTC CASSLQLADYNEQFF
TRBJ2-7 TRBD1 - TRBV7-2 TGTGCCAGTCGACCGGGACAGAGGGAAGGAGAGCAGTACTTC CASRPGQREGEQYF
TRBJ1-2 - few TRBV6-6 TGTGCCAGCAGGGCAGGGGATTTTAACTATGGCTACACCTTC CASRAGDFNYGYTF
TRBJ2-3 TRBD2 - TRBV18 TGTGCCAGCTCACCCCGACTCAAGACTAGCGGGAGGCGACCTAGCACAGATACGCAGTATTTT CASSPRLKTSGRRPSTDTQYF